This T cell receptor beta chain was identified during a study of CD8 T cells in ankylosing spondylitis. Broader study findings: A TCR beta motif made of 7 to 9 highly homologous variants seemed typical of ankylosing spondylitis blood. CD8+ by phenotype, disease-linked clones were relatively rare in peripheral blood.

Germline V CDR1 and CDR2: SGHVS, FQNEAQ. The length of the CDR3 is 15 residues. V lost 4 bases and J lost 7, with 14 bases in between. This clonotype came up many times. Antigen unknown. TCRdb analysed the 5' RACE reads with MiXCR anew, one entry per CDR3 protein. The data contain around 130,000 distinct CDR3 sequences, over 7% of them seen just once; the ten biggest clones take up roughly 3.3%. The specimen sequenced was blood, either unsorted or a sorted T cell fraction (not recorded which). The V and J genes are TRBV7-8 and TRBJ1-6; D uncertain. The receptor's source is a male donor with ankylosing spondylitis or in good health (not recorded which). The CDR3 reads CASSSVMAENSPLHF. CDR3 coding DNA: TGTGCCAGCAGCTCAGTAATGGCAGAAAATTCACCCCTCCACTTT.